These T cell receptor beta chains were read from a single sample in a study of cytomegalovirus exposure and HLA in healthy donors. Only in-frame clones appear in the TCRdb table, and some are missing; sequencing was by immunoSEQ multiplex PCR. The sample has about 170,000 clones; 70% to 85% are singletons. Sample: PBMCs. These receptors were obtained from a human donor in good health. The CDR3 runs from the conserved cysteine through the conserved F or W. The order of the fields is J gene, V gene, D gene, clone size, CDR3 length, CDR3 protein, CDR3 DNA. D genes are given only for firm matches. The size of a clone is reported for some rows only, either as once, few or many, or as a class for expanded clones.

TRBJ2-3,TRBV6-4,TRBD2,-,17,CASSDSIARTSKDTQYF,TGTGCCAGCAGTGACTCGATTGCCCGGACTAGTAAAGATACGCAGTATTTT
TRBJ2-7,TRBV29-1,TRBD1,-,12,CSGGTGSLEQYF,TGCAGCGGCGGGACAGGGAGCTTGGAGCAGTACTTC
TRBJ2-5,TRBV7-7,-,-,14,CASSLDRGTETQYF,TGTGCTAGCAGCTTAGACCGGGGGACGGAGACCCAGTACTTC
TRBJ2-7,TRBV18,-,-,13,CASSPNRPGEQYF,TGTGCCAGCTCACCCAATCGGCCAGGCGAGCAGTACTTC
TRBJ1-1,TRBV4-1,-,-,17,CASSQDYRTRDSTEAFF,TGCGCCAGCAGCCAAGATTACAGGACTAGGGATAGCACTGAAGCTTTCTTT
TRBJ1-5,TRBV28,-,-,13,CASRIQGSQPQHF,TGTGCCAGCAGAATACAGGGCAGTCAGCCCCAGCATTTT
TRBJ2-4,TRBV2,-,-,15,CASSETIVAKNIQYF,TGTGCCAGCAGTGAGACAATTGTAGCCAAAAACATTCAGTACTTC
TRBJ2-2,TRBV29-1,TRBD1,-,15,CSVVTGTGITGELFF,TGCAGCGTCGTTACCGGGACAGGAATAACCGGGGAGCTGTTTTTT
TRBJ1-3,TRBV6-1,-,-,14,CASSLGHSGNTIYF,TGTGCCAGCAGCCTGGGACACTCTGGAAACACCATATATTTT
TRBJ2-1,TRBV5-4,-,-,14,CASSTKDSWDEQFF,TGTGCCAGCAGCACAAAGGACAGTTGGGATGAGCAGTTCTTC
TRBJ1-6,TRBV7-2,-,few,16,CASSFGGSSYNSPLHF,TGTGCCAGCAGCTTCGGCGGCAGCTCCTATAATTCACCCCTCCACTTT